Below are 21 T cell receptor beta chains sequenced from a single sample in a study of T-cell reconstitution after alpha-beta-depleted transplantation in children. Using unique molecular identifiers, the investigators prepared the TCRbeta library. From the PCR reads, TCRdb called clonotypes with MiXCR, one entry per CDR3 protein. The profile shows around 490,000 distinct CDR3 sequences, around 10% of them singletons. Source: PBMCs, mostly from graft donor cells, taken 180 days after TCRalphabeta/CD19-depleted stem cell transplant. The source is a female patient between 2 and 10 years old who had a stem cell transplant for aplastic anemia, so the T cells may come from the graft donor.

The table lists this clonotype with a few counts. This chain's CDR3 is CASSFRTGGLSEQYF. CDR3 coding DNA: TGTGCCAGCAGCTTCCGGACAGGGGGCTTATCCGAGCAGTACTTC. The chain recombines TRBV5-5 with TRBJ2-7; the match to TRBD1 covers 11 bases. Per the germline V gene, CDR1 is SGHKS and CDR2 is YYEKEE (reference sequence). V shed 2 bases, J shed 6 bases, and the junction held 7 bases outside the gene matches. The CDR3 consists of 15 residues. Looking up the rest from reference TRBV5-5 and TRBJ2-7 gives the full variable domain: DAGVTQSPTHLIKTRGQQVTLRCSPISGHKSVSWYQQVLGQGPQFIFQYYEKEERGRGNFPDRFSARQFPNYSSELNVNALLLGDSALYLCASSFRTGGLSEQYFGPGTRLTVT.

This clonotype was observed a few times. The gene calls are TRBV6-5 and TRBJ2-2; no reliable D call. The CDR3 runs to 15 residues. CDR1 is MNHEY and CDR2 is SVGAGI in the germline V gene. Trimming left V 7 bases short and J 7 bases short, with 19 bases between. CDR3 in amino acids: CASTDLTATGGELFF. CDR3 bases: TGTGCCAGCACCGATTTAACAGCCACCGGCGGGGAGCTGTTTTTT.

This clonotype was observed a few times. The chain couples TRBV6-2 or TRBV6-3 to TRBJ2-3, with 9 bases identical to TRBD1. Germline V lookup: CDR1 MNHEY, CDR2 SVGEGT. The CDR3 loop spans 15 amino acids. After removal of 6 bases from V and 3 bases from J, the junction contained 7 bases not matched to a gene. DNA for the CDR3: TGTGCCAGCAGAAGACAGGGGGTGGCGACAGATACGCAGTATTTT. Translated: CASRRQGVATDTQYF.

The gene calls are TRBV4-1 and TRBJ2-4; D gene unclear. Germline V gene lookup returns CDR1 MGHRA and CDR2 YSYEKL. With 0 bases removed from V and 0 bases from J, the gap between germline ends came to 12 bases. The CDR3 loop spans 17 amino acids. CDR3 in DNA: TGCGCCAGCAGCCAAGATCTCCCACTTTTAGCCAAAAACATTCAGTACTTC. Amino acids: CASSQDLPLLAKNIQYF.

This rearrangement joins TRBV6-2 or TRBV6-3 to TRBJ2-1; 7 positions agree with TRBD2. The CDR3 has 15 amino acids. J lost 4 bases, V lost 3 bases, and 6 bases had no gene match. Germline CDR1 MNHEY, CDR2 SVGEGT. The CDR3 region is CASSYRGVGYNEQFF. The DNA for the CDR3 is TGTGCCAGCAGTTATCGGGGGGTGGGGTACAATGAGCAGTTCTTC.

This clonotype was observed a few times. CDR3 sequence: CASSFADGFPPEQYF. Here the CDR3 DNA reads TGTGCCAGCAGCTTTGCGGACGGGTTTCCACCTGAGCAGTACTTC. The chain carries TRBV7-4 and TRBJ2-7; no firm D call. Germline V CDR1 and CDR2: SGHVT, SQSDAQ. The V gene lost 3 bases and the J gene lost 7 bases, with 19 bases spanning the gap. The CDR3 runs 15 residues.

The chain combines TRBV6-5 with TRBJ1-1; TRBD1 agrees at 7 bases. The germline gives CDR1 MNHEY, CDR2 SVGAGI. V lost 0 bases and J lost 0; bases outside the gene matches: 10. The length of the CDR3 is 18 residues. The CDR3 DNA reads as TGTGCCAGCAGTTACTCAGTCCTGGACAGGTGGATGAACACTGAAGCTTTCTTT. This encodes CASSYSVLDRWMNTEAFF.

V is TRBV14 and J is TRBJ1-1; the D is unclear. Germline assignment: CDR1 SGHDN and CDR2 FVKESK. The CDR3 totals 14 residues. V was pared by 1 base and J by 7 bases, with 13 bases between. For the CDR3, the DNA is TGTGCCAGCAGCCAAGTACTAAGATGGGATGAAGCTTTCTTT. Amino acids: CASSQVLRWDEAFF.

A few counts support this clonotype. The gene calls are TRBV7-2 and TRBJ2-1; D may be TRBD2 (6 bases). V was trimmed by 5 bases and J by 5 bases, leaving 16 bases between them. From germline, CDR1 is SGHTA and CDR2 FQGNSA. The CDR3 runs to 15 residues. The CDR3 loop is CASSIREPPNNEQFF. In DNA, the CDR3 is TGTGCCAGCAGCATTCGGGAGCCGCCCAACAATGAGCAGTTCTTC.

V gene TRBV20-1 combines with J gene TRBJ2-1; 10 nucleotides agree with TRBD2. The CDR3 is 19 residues long. CDR1 and CDR2 (germline): DFQATT, SNEGSKA (reference sequence). V gave up 4 bases and J gave up 0 bases; unmatched junction bases: 15. CDR3: CSAIPRTSGLRSSYNEQFF. CDR3 DNA: TGCAGTGCTATCCCGCGGACTAGCGGTCTAAGGAGCTCCTACAATGAGCAGTTCTTC.

The chain recombines TRBV11-2 with TRBJ1-3; the match to TRBD1 covers 9 bases. The germline CDR1 and CDR2 sequences are SGHAT and FQNNGV. The ends lost 4 bases at V and 1 base at J; junction bases unmatched: 17. This CDR3 region has 20 residues. CDR3 residues: CASSSPRTLEGTGSGNTIYF. The CDR3 DNA reads as TGTGCCAGCAGCTCACCCAGAACCCTGGAGGGGACAGGGTCTGGAAACACCATATATTTT. Based on the CDR3 plus reference TRBV11-2 and TRBJ1-3, the full variable domain is EAGVAQSPRYKIIEKRQSVAFWCNPISGHATLYWYQQILGQGPKLLIQFQNNGVVDDSQLPKDRFSAERLKGVDSTLKIQPAKLEDSAVYLCASSSPRTLEGTGSGNTIYFGEGSWLTVV.

The chain has TRBV2 and TRBJ1-5; 7 bases agree with TRBD1. V was pared by 4 bases and J by 0 bases, with 3 bases of the junction left unmatched. There are 15 residues in the CDR3. Germline loops: CDR1 SNHLY, CDR2 FYNNEI. CDR3 loop: CASSGTGYSNQPQHF. DNA of the CDR3: TGTGCCAGCAGTGGGACAGGATATAGCAATCAGCCCCAGCATTTT.

In this sample, this clonotype turned up once. The chain is built from TRBV6-2 or TRBV6-3 and TRBJ2-5; 9 bases map to TRBD2. Unmatched junction bases numbered 4, after V lost 1 base and J lost 1 base. The CDR3 is 16 amino acids. Germline values: CDR1 MNHEY, CDR2 SVGEGT. CDR3 region: CASSYWLAGRQETQYF. As DNA, the CDR3 is TGTGCCAGCAGTTACTGGCTAGCGGGACGCCAAGAGACCCAGTACTTC.

This chain uses TRBV15 with TRBJ1-1; TRBD1 is a possible D gene (5 bases). The V gene lost 1 base and the J gene lost 1 base, with 10 bases spanning the gap. The CDR3 is 15 amino acids. Germline loops: CDR1 LNHNV, CDR2 YYDKDF (reference sequence). Written as DNA, the CDR3 is TGTGCCACCAGCAGAGGGGCAGGGTGGAACACTGAAGCTTTCTTT. Amino acid sequence: CATSRGAGWNTEAFF.

This clonotype has more than one count but fewer than ten. The chain carries TRBV27 and TRBJ2-1, with D hard to call. There are 13 residues in the CDR3. V lost 0 bases, J lost 5 bases, and 5 bases lay in between. Germline values: CDR1 MNHEY, CDR2 SMNVEV (reference sequence). CDR3 bases: TGTGCCAGCAGTTTATCGAGAGACAATGAGCAGTTCTTC. Residues: CASSLSRDNEQFF.

The CDR3 coding sequence is TGTGCCACAAGGGCCAGCCTCAATGAGCAGTTCTTC. Protein product: CATRASLNEQFF. The V call is TRBV27, the J call TRBJ2-1; D call uncertain. This CDR3 comprises 12 residues. Germline values: CDR1 MNHEY, CDR2 SMNVEV (reference sequence). Trimming took 10 bases from V and 6 from J, leaving 13 bases between them.

The chain's CDR3 is CASSLFIGQGLIETQYF. In DNA form, the CDR3 reads TGTGCCAGCAGCTTATTCATAGGACAGGGACTGATCGAGACCCAGTACTTC. The gene calls are TRBV7-7 and TRBJ2-5, with 8 bases matching TRBD1. The CDR3 totals 17 residues. Trimming cost V 2 bases and J 5 bases; bases outside gene matches: 13. In germline, CDR1 is SSHAT, CDR2 FNYEAQ (reference sequence). Based on the CDR3 plus reference TRBV7-7 and TRBJ2-5, the full variable domain is GAGVSQSPRYKVTKRGQDVTLRCDPISSHATLYWYQQALGQGPEFLTYFNYEAQPDKSGLPSDRFSAERPEGSISTLTIQRTEQRDSAMYRCASSLFIGQGLIETQYFGPGTRLLVL.

The table lists this clonotype with many counts. The genes are TRBV7-9 and TRBJ1-1; D unclear. Germline CDR1 and CDR2: SEHNR and FQNEAQ (reference sequence). V was pared by 6 bases and J by 1 base, with 6 bases between. This CDR3 is built from 12 residues. The CDR3 nucleotides read TGTGCCAGCAGTTTCGGGAACACTGAAGCTTTCTTT. Its protein is CASSFGNTEAFF.

The J gene is TRBJ2-4, the V gene TRBV28; TRBD2 might be the D (6 bases). Germline V CDR1 and CDR2: MDHEN, SYDVKM. The CDR3 sequence is 18 residues long. Trimming took 1 base from V and 2 from J, leaving 18 bases between them. The CDR3 loop reads CASSLYRTGSLTKNIQYF. CDR3 in DNA: TGTGCCAGCAGTTTATACCGAACCGGGAGTTTGACCAAAAACATTCAGTACTTC. The full variable domain, rest sourced from reference TRBV28 and TRBJ2-4, is DVKVTQSSRYLVKRTGEKVFLECVQDMDHENMFWYRQDPGLGLRLIYFSYDVKMKEKGDIPEGYSVSREKKERFSLILESASTNQTSMYLCASSLYRTGSLTKNIQYFGAGTRLSVL.

In DNA, the CDR3 is TGTGCCAGCAGCTTAGCGCACGGGGAGCAGTACTTC. This encodes CASSLAHGEQYF. The chain is built from TRBV7-9 and TRBJ2-7, with no clear D. V was shortened by 0 bases and J by 7 bases, with 7 bases between the two germline ends. Germline-derived CDR1 and CDR2 are SEHNR and FQNEAQ (reference sequence). The CDR3 contains 12 residues.

The chain combines TRBV29-1 with TRBJ2-1; the match to TRBD2 covers 11 bases. This CDR3 spans 17 amino acids. Germline V lookup: CDR1 SQVTM, CDR2 ANQGSEA. V lost 6 bases to trimming and J lost 6 bases; unmatched junction nucleotides: 16. The CDR3 protein is CSVLIRLGLAESNEQFF. CDR3 DNA sequence: TGCAGCGTCTTGATCCGCCTGGGACTAGCGGAGAGCAATGAGCAGTTCTTC.